One and the same sample provided the 22 T cell receptor beta chains below, sequenced in a study of a mutant IDH1 vaccine in newly diagnosed glioma. Sequencing was performed with immunoSEQ multiplex PCR; in TCRdb, only in-frame clones are kept and a portion is missing. The repertoire holds over 45,000 clones, with roughly four fifths as singletons. Antigens for these TCRs are unknown. The sample's time point: week 5, during vaccination. Every vaccination contained 300 ug of the mutant IDH1 20-mer peptide and was paired with topical imiquimod. Sequencing used PBMCs, obtained from a glioma patient whose treatment included an IDH1 peptide vaccine. The receptors originated from a woman aged 50 to 60 with glioma.

The chain links TRBV19 to TRBJ2-5; maybe TRBD1 (7 bases). Germline CDR1 LNHDA, CDR2 SQIVND (reference sequence). Trimming left V 3 bases short and J 5 bases short, with 16 bases between. The CDR3 loop spans 15 amino acids. The DNA for the CDR3 is TGTGCCAGTAGTATTTCAGGGGGGCGCGAGGAGACCCAGTACTTC. Translation: CASSISGGREETQYF.

The chain combines TRBV7-8 with TRBJ2-1; 9 positions match TRBD1. The J segment lost 2 bases and the V segment lost 5 bases, leaving 10 bases of the junction unmatched. Germline V CDR1 and CDR2: SGHVS, FQNEAQ. The CDR3 is 17 residues long. In nucleotides, the CDR3 is TGTGCCAGCAGCCCCGGTGGACAGGGGAAGGCCTACAATGAGCAGTTCTTC. It yields the protein CASSPGGQGKAYNEQFF.

The rearrangement joins TRBV14 to TRBJ2-3; D possibly corresponds to TRBD1 (5 bases). The CDR3 consists of 14 residues. V lost 2 bases to trimming and J lost 3 bases, with 9 bases between them. Germline-derived CDR1 and CDR2 are SGHDN and FVKESK. CDR3 bases: TGTGCCAGCAGCCAACCGACAGAGACAGATACGCAGTATTTT. Translated, it gives CASSQPTETDTQYF.

This clone was seen more than once but under ten times. V usage is TRBV7-6 and J usage is TRBJ1-5, with D unresolved. Per the germline V gene, CDR1 is SGHVS and CDR2 is FNYEAQ. V was trimmed by 1 base and J by 7 bases, leaving 8 bases between them. The CDR3 consists of 13 residues. The CDR3 loop is CASSLDLGQPQHF. The CDR3 DNA follows: TGTGCCAGCAGCTTAGACCTGGGCCAGCCCCAGCATTTT.

This chain joins TRBV5-1 and TRBJ1-1, with TRBD1 matching 12 bases. Germline loops: CDR1 SGHRS, CDR2 YFSETQ. CDR3 length: 16 residues. Trimming took 4 bases from V and 4 from J; bases not matched to a gene: 8. The CDR3 DNA reads TGCGCCAGCAGCCTAGGGACAGGGGGCTTCGGCACTGAAGCTTTCTTT. Its protein is CASSLGTGGFGTEAFF.

V and J are TRBV5-8 and TRBJ1-5, with a weak D call TRBD1 (5 bases). CDR1 and CDR2 (germline): SGHTS, YDEGEE. Trimming pared 2 bases from V and 5 bases from J, leaving 14 bases between. CDR3 length equals 15 residues. The CDR3 DNA sequence: TGTGCCAGCAGCTTTGGGGGACTTACCTATCAGCCCCAGCATTTT. Translated: CASSFGGLTYQPQHF.

This clone is deemed medium-sized. The rearrangement uses TRBV5-6 and TRBJ1-6; 9 bases fit TRBD1. This CDR3 is built from 14 residues. Germline values: CDR1 SGHDT, CDR2 YYEEEE. V dropped 3 bases and J dropped 7; count of bases not matched to a gene: 2. This chain's CDR3 is CASSWGTGNSPLHF. The CDR3, as DNA: TGTGCCAGCAGCTGGGGGACAGGGAATTCACCCCTCCACTTT.

The chain recombines TRBV5-1 with TRBJ2-7; a weak D match, TRBD1 (6 bases). Germline CDR1 and CDR2: SGHRS and YFSETQ. The CDR3 sequence is 15 residues long. V was cut by 0 bases and J by 5 bases, with 15 bases left in between. This CDR3 reads CASSLAAGVAHEQYF. DNA of the CDR3: TGCGCCAGCAGCTTGGCGGCAGGGGTCGCCCACGAGCAGTACTTC.

V usage is TRBV28 and J usage is TRBJ2-7; either TRBD1 or TRBD2 may supply D (5 bases each). Trimming took 2 bases from V and 5 from J, leaving 10 bases between them. Per the germline V gene, CDR1 is MDHEN and CDR2 is SYDVKM. There are 13 residues in the CDR3. CDR3 residues: CASSLTGTDEQYF. The DNA of the CDR3 is TGTGCCAGCAGTTTAACCGGGACCGACGAGCAGTACTTC.

The chain employs TRBV7-2 and TRBJ1-1, with TRBD1 matching 9 bases. Germline values: CDR1 SGHTA, CDR2 FQGNSA. Trimming at V came to 5 bases and at J to 9 bases, leaving 7 bases not matched to a gene. The CDR3 length is 13 residues. CDR3 nucleotide sequence: TGTGCCAGCAGCGGACCGGACAGGGGACAAGCTTTCTTT. It codes for CASSGPDRGQAFF.

This sequence joins TRBV6-5 and TRBJ2-5; 10 nucleotides agree with TRBD1. Trimming removed 5 bases from V and 11 bases from J; junction bases left unmatched: 11. The CDR3 has 14 residues. Germline lookup yields CDR1 MNHEY and CDR2 SVGAGI. CDR3 nucleotide sequence: TGTGCCAGCAGTCCGGACAGGGGGTGGTATGAGCAGTACTTC. Protein product: CASSPDRGWYEQYF.

V usage is TRBV7-3 and J usage is TRBJ1-2; no clear D gene. Germline values: CDR1 SGHTA, CDR2 FQGTGA. The CDR3 extends over 14 amino acids. Trimming pared 2 bases from V and 2 bases from J, leaving 9 bases between. Written as DNA, the CDR3 is TGTGCCAGCAGCTTAGGTCCAGAAAACTATGGCTACACCTTC. Amino acids: CASSLGPENYGYTF.

The V call is TRBV9, the J call TRBJ2-1, with 7 positions matching TRBD1. The V gene's germline CDR1 is SGDLS and CDR2 YYNGEE. CDR3 length equals 15 residues. V gave up 0 bases and J gave up 11 bases; unmatched junction bases: 11. CDR3 region: CASSVGGTAAMKQFF. CDR3 coding DNA: TGTGCCAGCAGCGTAGGGGGGACAGCGGCAATGAAGCAGTTCTTC.

The chain carries TRBV7-3 and TRBJ2-7, with a weak D call TRBD1 (5 bases). Germline CDR1 is SGHTA and CDR2 is FQGTGA. Trimming cost V 5 bases and J 1 base, with 9 bases left between them. The CDR3 consists of 13 residues. The CDR3 sequence is CASSPGRSYEQYF. The CDR3 region has the DNA TGTGCCAGCAGCCCAGGGCGGTCCTACGAGCAGTACTTC. The variable domain in full, completed from reference TRBV7-3 and TRBJ2-7, reads GAGVSQTPSNKVTEKGKYVELRCDPISGHTALYWYRQSLGQGPEFLIYFQGTGAADDSGLPNDRFFAVRPEGSVSTLKIQRTERGDSAVYLCASSPGRSYEQYFGPGTRLTVT.

The chain uses TRBV6-5 and TRBJ1-1; TRBD1 is a possible D gene (6 bases). Germline assignment: CDR1 MNHEY and CDR2 SVGAGI. Trimming removed 8 bases at V and 8 bases at J, with 12 bases between. The CDR3 runs to 11 residues. DNA of the CDR3: TGTGCCAGCGCGGGGGCGCGGGAAGCTTTCTTT. Its protein product is CASAGAREAFF.

The V and J genes are TRBV7-9 and TRBJ1-1; 7 bases map to TRBD1. Germline V gene sequence: CDR1 SEHNR, CDR2 FQNEAQ (reference sequence). Trimming cost V 1 base and J 8 bases; bases outside gene matches: 10. The CDR3 covers 15 residues. The CDR3: CASSLDETGIGEAFF. Written as DNA, the CDR3 is TGTGCCAGCAGCTTAGACGAGACAGGGATTGGGGAAGCTTTCTTT. Complete variable domain (other parts from reference TRBV7-9 and TRBJ1-1): DTGVSQNPRHKITKRGQNVTFRCDPISEHNRLYWYRQTLGQGPEFLTYFQNEAQLEKSRLLSDRFSAERPKGSFSTLEIQRTEQGDSAMYLCASSLDETGIGEAFFGQGTRLTVV.

The V and J genes are TRBV5-1 and TRBJ2-5, with TRBD2 matching 8 bases. With 0 bases clipped from V and 5 bases from J, the junction kept 9 bases outside the gene matches. The CDR3 loop spans 16 amino acids. The germline V gene encodes CDR1 SGHRS and CDR2 YFSETQ. The CDR3 is CASSLARGAVWETQYF. The CDR3 DNA sequence: TGCGCCAGCAGCTTGGCGCGGGGGGCGGTTTGGGAGACCCAGTACTTC.

This sequence joins TRBV9 and TRBJ2-7; either TRBD1 or TRBD2 may fit D (5 bases each). CDR1 is SGDLS, CDR2 YYNGEE, per germline. This CDR3 comprises 14 residues. V was pared by 0 bases and J by 6 bases, with 13 bases between. The CDR3 DNA sequence: TGTGCCAGCAGCGTAGAGGGGCGCGGGCTCGAGCAGTACTTC. Protein product: CASSVEGRGLEQYF. Supplemented by reference TRBV9 and TRBJ2-7, the full variable domain reads DSGVTQTPKHLITATGQRVTLRCSPRSGDLSVYWYQQSLDQGLQFLIQYYNGEERAKGNILERFSAQQFPDLHSELNLSSLELGDSALYFCASSVEGRGLEQYFGPGTRLTVT.

The chain employs TRBV4-2 and TRBJ2-1; no clear D. Trimming cost V 0 bases and J 7 bases, with 10 bases left between them. From germline, CDR1 is LGHNA and CDR2 YNFKEQ. This CDR3 has 14 amino acids. In DNA, the CDR3 is TGTGCCAGCAGCCAAGATCCCAGTGTGAATGAGCAGTTCTTC. Its translation is CASSQDPSVNEQFF.

The rearrangement links TRBV7-2 to TRBJ2-5, with 11 bases fitting TRBD2. Germline values: CDR1 SGHTA, CDR2 FQGNSA. V lost 2 bases to trimming and J lost 1 base; unmatched junction nucleotides: 3. CDR3 length: 16 residues. CDR3 nucleotide sequence: TGTGCCAGCAGCTTAAGTACTAGCGGGGGCCAAGAGACCCAGTACTTC. This codes for CASSLSTSGGQETQYF.

The chain has TRBV2 and TRBJ1-5, with D tentatively TRBD1 (5 bases). This CDR3 has 16 residues. Germline loops: CDR1 SNHLY, CDR2 FYNNEI. Deletions cut 4 bases from V and 6 bases from J, with 19 bases between. This CDR3 reads CASSGKVTERSQPQHF. In DNA form, the CDR3 reads TGTGCCAGCAGTGGAAAAGTGACAGAGAGGAGTCAGCCCCAGCATTTT.

This chain connects TRBV7-2 to TRBJ2-5; TRBD1 is a possible D gene (5 bases). The CDR3 spans 15 residues. Germline V gene sequence: CDR1 SGHTA, CDR2 FQGNSA. V lost 2 bases and J 5 bases, leaving 15 bases between the germline ends. CDR3 in amino acids: CASSLSWGPSETQYF. CDR3 bases: TGTGCCAGCAGCTTATCCTGGGGCCCGAGCGAGACCCAGTACTTC.